A selection of T cell receptor beta chains follows, all from one sample in a study of identical twins. Using its own MiXCR run on the 5' RACE reads, TCRdb lists one record per CDR3 protein. The data show hundreds of thousands of distinct CDR3 sequences, around 5.7% seen once. The sample comprised naive T cells sorted from blood. The source of these receptors is a man in his late teens or twenties in good health. The conserved cysteine and the conserved F or W are not part of the CDR3 here. Each record gives: V gene, CDR3 protein.

TRBV29-1 | SVPSRDRSGELF
TRBV6-1 | ASSTGSISGNEQF
TRBV12-3/TRBV12-4 | ASRGGHSYNEQF
TRBV5-1 | ASSPNAGAAYEQY
TRBV20-1 | SARDDGLNTDTQY
TRBV6-5 | ASSYDGLAKNIQY
TRBV20-1 | SATHLLSYEQY
TRBV4-1 | ASSQGTSQETQY
TRBV29-1 | SVVTGHAF
TRBV20-1 | SAKPGQGTSYEQY
TRBV20-1 | SARGTGSSYNEQF
TRBV28 | ASSFRGAYHTGELF
TRBV4-1 | ASSQVMNTEAF
TRBV7-2 | ASSRGPPGQGANEQF
TRBV11-2 | ASSLDWLAGVEQF